The rows below give T cell receptor beta chains drawn from one sample of a study of cytomegalovirus exposure and HLA in healthy donors. Sequencing used immunoSEQ multiplex PCR; TCRdb keeps in-frame clones, though not all of them. The sample consists of roughly 170,000 clones, 80% of them appearing once. Specimen: PBMCs. These receptors were obtained from a man under 40 in good health and CMV-seropositive. The CDR3 runs from the conserved cysteine through the conserved F or W. A D gene is named only where the DNA matches it firmly. A clone size is listed for some rows: how often the clone was seen (once, few, many), or a class if it is expanded.

clone_size	v_call	d_call	j_call	cdr3_nt	cdr3_aa
.	TRBV30	.	TRBJ2-5	TGTGCCTGGCAGGGTCGAGCGGAGACCCAGTACTTC	CAWQGRAETQYF
.	TRBV30	.	TRBJ2-7	TGTGCCTGGAGTGAATCGGACGAGCAGTACTTC	CAWSESDEQYF
.	TRBV2	.	TRBJ1-4	TGTGCCAGCAGACGACAGGAGGAAAAACTGTTTTTT	CASRRQEEKLFF
.	TRBV5-1	TRBD1	TRBJ2-3	TGCGCCAGCAGCTGGACAGGGACGATGCCAGATACGCAGTATTTT	CASSWTGTMPDTQYF
.	TRBV6-6	.	TRBJ1-1	TGTGCCAGCAGTTACCGGACAGAGCAAGGTGAAGCTTTCTTT	CASSYRTEQGEAFF
.	TRBV10-1	TRBD2	TRBJ2-3	TGCGCCAGCAGTTTGACTAGCGGGGACACAGATACGCAGTATTTT	CASSLTSGDTDTQYF
once	TRBV28	TRBD1	TRBJ1-2	TGTGCCAGCGGCGGGACAGGGGATACTCCCCTCTTC	CASGGTGDTPLF
.	TRBV6-1	TRBD2	TRBJ2-3	TGTGCCAGCACTGACGGCGGGGGGGCCCCAGATACGCAGTATTTT	CASTDGGGAPDTQYF
.	TRBV7-3	.	TRBJ2-2	TGTGCCAGCAGCTTAAAAGCTAACCCCACCGGGGAGCTGTTTTTT	CASSLKANPTGELFF
.	TRBV19	TRBD1	TRBJ1-6	TGTGCCAGTAGTCCCCCAGGGGGGCTAGGGAATAATTCACCCCTCCACTTT	CASSPPGGLGNNSPLHF
.	TRBV7-2	.	TRBJ2-3	TGTGCCAGCAGCTTAAGGGAGGCAGATACGCAGTATTTT	CASSLREADTQYF
.	TRBV28	TRBD1	TRBJ1-2	TGTGCCATCCTCCTCGACAGGGCTCTGGGCTACACCTTC	CAILLDRALGYTF
.	TRBV20-1	.	TRBJ2-7	TGCAGTGCTACGGGTGAAGTGGAGCAGTACTTC	CSATGEVEQYF
.	TRBV7-9	TRBD1	TRBJ2-3	TGTGCCAGCAGTTCCCCACAGGGGGCGGACACAGATACGCAGTATTTT	CASSSPQGADTDTQYF
.	TRBV30	.	TRBJ1-3	TGTGCCTGGAAGAAGCCTGGAAACACCATATATTTT	CAWKKPGNTIYF
.	TRBV11-2	TRBD1	TRBJ1-1	TGTGCCAGCAGCTTGGGACAGGGCCGTGAAGCTTTCTTT	CASSLGQGREAFF